This T cell receptor beta chain was captured in a study of T cell responses to AZD1222 COVID-19 vaccine. TCRdb keeps only in-frame clones here, not all; method: immunoSEQ multiplex PCR. This table has around 140,000 clones, about 91% appearing once. There are 14 residues in the CDR3. Germline CDR1 MNHEY, CDR2 SVGAGI. Trimming removed 0 bases from V and 4 bases from J, with 9 bases in between. Whole-study results and caveats: Spike-specific TCR repertoires showed rising breadth and depth after two AZD1222 doses.

A remark on this clone: What it binds is unknown.

This receptor was taken from an adult who received the AZD1222 COVID-19 vaccine. Sequencing was performed on peripheral blood, taken 28 days after the second AZD1222 dose. The V gene is TRBV6-5, the J gene TRBJ1-2, with D unresolved. The CDR3 sequence is CASSYSPRAYGYTF. The CDR3 DNA reads as TGTGCCAGCAGTTACTCCCCTAGGGCCTATGGCTACACCTTC.